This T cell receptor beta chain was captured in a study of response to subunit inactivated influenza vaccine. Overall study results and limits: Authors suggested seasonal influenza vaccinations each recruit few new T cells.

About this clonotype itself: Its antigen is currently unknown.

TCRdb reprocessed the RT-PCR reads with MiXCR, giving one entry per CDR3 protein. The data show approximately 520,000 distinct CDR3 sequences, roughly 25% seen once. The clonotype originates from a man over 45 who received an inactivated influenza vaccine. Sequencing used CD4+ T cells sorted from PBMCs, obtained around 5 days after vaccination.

The DNA for the CDR3 is TGTGCCAGCAGTTTCGAAGGGAAGAATTCACCCCTCCACTTT. It encodes CASSFEGKNSPLHF. The chain employs TRBV12-3 or TRBV12-4 and TRBJ1-6; D is unresolved. CDR3 length: 14 amino acids. V lost 3 bases and J 7 bases, leaving 10 bases between the germline ends.